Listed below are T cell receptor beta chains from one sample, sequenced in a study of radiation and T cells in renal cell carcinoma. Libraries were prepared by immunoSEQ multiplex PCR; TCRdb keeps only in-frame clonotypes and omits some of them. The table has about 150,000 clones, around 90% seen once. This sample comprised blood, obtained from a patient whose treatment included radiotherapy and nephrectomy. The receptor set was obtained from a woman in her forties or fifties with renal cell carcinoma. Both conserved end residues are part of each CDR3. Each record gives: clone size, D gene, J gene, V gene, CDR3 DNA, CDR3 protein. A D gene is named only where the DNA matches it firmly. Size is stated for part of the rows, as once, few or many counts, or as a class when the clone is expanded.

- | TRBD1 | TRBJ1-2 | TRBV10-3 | TGTGCCATCAGCCCCGGGACAGGGGATAGGGGCTACACCTTC | CAISPGTGDRGYTF
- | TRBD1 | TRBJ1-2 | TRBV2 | TGTGCCAGCGCCGGGACAGGGCTCTATGGCTACACCTTC | CASAGTGLYGYTF
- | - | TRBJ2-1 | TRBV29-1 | TGCAGCGCTTCGCCTAGGGAATCCTACAATGAGCAGTTCTTC | CSASPRESYNEQFF
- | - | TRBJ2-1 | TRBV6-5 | TGTGCCACTTCAAGCGGAACGAATTACAATGAGCAGTTCTTC | CATSSGTNYNEQFF
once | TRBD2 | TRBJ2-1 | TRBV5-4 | TGTGCCAGCAGCTTGGTTATAGCGGGCTACAATGAGCAGTTCTTC | CASSLVIAGYNEQFF
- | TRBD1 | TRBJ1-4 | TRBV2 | TGTGCCAGTACTCCCCCCGACAGGGGGCGAGATGAAAAACTGTTTTTT | CASTPPDRGRDEKLFF
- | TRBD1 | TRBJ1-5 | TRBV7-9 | TGTGCCAGCAGCACGGGACAGGGCAATCAGCCCCAGCATTTT | CASSTGQGNQPQHF
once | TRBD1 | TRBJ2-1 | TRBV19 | TGTGCCAGTAGTATACTCCCGACCTTTGAGGGACAGCCTTACAATGAGCAGTTCTTC | CASSILPTFEGQPYNEQFF
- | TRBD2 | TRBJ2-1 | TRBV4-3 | TGCGCCAGCAGCCAGCCGGGACTAGCGGGGATAAATGAGCAGTTCTTC | CASSQPGLAGINEQFF
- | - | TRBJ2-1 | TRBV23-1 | TGCGCCAGCATTAAGGAAACTCAGGGGAGCTCCTACAATGAGCAGTTCTTC | CASIKETQGSSYNEQFF